Presented here are 9 T cell receptor beta chains from one specimen sequenced in a study of OX40 agonist ivuxolimab in advanced cancers. The data were produced by immunoSEQ multiplex PCR, yet TCRdb's version contains in-frame clones alone and is incomplete. The sample shows roughly 67,000 clones, roughly 82% of them seen only once. This sample comprised CD4+ or CD8+ T cells sorted from blood, obtained in a trial of the OX40 agonist ivuxolimab. These receptors originate from an adult with an advanced solid tumor such as melanoma, head and neck, liver or kidney cancer.

The V gene is TRBV30, the J gene TRBJ2-1, with 8 bases fitting TRBD2. The length of the CDR3 is 12 residues. CDR1 is GTSNPN and CDR2 is SVGIG in the germline V gene (reference sequence). The V gene end was trimmed by 0 bases and the J gene end by 16 bases; junction bases not matched to a gene: 8. The CDR3 DNA reads TGTGCCTGGAGTGTACGGGAGGGCTTCATATTCTTC. Its protein product is CAWSVREGFIFF.

The chain couples TRBV6-1 to TRBJ2-1; D might be TRBD2 (5 bases). Germline-derived CDR1 and CDR2 are MNHNS and SASEGT. V was pared by 0 bases and J by 8 bases, with 17 bases between. The CDR3 sequence is 16 residues long. The CDR3 reads CASSEALAQIGYEQFF. For the CDR3, the DNA is TGTGCCAGCAGTGAAGCCCTAGCCCAGATCGGCTATGAGCAGTTCTTC.

This chain uses TRBV15 with TRBJ1-4; D might be TRBD1 (5 bases). V was pared by 1 base and J by 0 bases, with 9 bases between. The CDR3 runs 16 residues. In germline, CDR1 is LNHNV, CDR2 YYDKDF (reference sequence). This chain's CDR3 is CATSRGLRATNEKLFF. DNA of the CDR3: TGTGCCACCAGCAGAGGCCTCAGGGCAACTAATGAAAAACTGTTTTTT. Based on the CDR3 plus reference TRBV15 and TRBJ1-4, the full variable domain is DAMVIQNPRYQVTQFGKPVTLSCSQTLNHNVMYWYQQKSSQAPKLLFHYYDKDFNNEADTPDNFQSRRPNTSFCFLDIRSPGLGDTAMYLCATSRGLRATNEKLFFGSGTQLSVL.

The chain has TRBV6-5 and TRBJ1-1, with 7 nucleotides matching TRBD1. The length of the CDR3 is 14 residues. The germline V gene has CDR1 MNHEY and CDR2 SVGAGI. V gave up 7 bases and J gave up 3 bases; unmatched junction bases: 8. The chain's CDR3 is CASIKIRGDTEAFF. In DNA form, the CDR3 reads TGTGCCAGCATTAAAATCAGGGGGGACACTGAAGCTTTCTTT.

The J gene is TRBJ2-2, the V gene TRBV27; 8 bases match TRBD1. The V segment lost 5 bases and the J segment 4 bases; nucleotides outside the gene matches: 3. Germline CDR1 is MNHEY and CDR2 is SMNVEV (reference sequence). This CDR3 region has 14 residues. The CDR3 sequence is CASSLQGGTGELFF. Here the CDR3 DNA reads TGTGCCAGCAGTCTACAGGGGGGCACCGGGGAGCTGTTTTTT.

In this sample, this clone turned up once. The chain joins TRBV7-9 to TRBJ1-1; D unclear. This CDR3 comprises 18 residues. Germline V lookup: CDR1 SEHNR, CDR2 FQNEAQ (reference sequence). V shed 4 bases and J shed 0 bases, with 21 bases lying between them. The CDR3 DNA follows: TGTGCCAGCAGCTCTTGGGCAGGACTCCAACCCGTGAACACTGAAGCTTTCTTT. Protein product: CASSSWAGLQPVNTEAFF.

This sequence joins TRBV10-3 and TRBJ1-1; D is possibly TRBD1 (5 bases). Trimming stripped 10 bases from V and 5 bases from J, with 17 bases between. CDR3 length: 13 amino acids. Germline V gene lookup returns CDR1 ENHRY and CDR2 SYGVKD. CDR3 protein: CATRAQGSTEAFF. In DNA, the CDR3 is TGTGCCACGAGGGCCCAGGGATCGACTGAAGCTTTCTTT.

There are a few counts of this clone. The V call is TRBV2, the J call TRBJ2-4; TRBD1 matches at 10 bases. Germline CDR1 is SNHLY and CDR2 is FYNNEI. V lost 8 bases, J lost 9 bases, and 7 bases stayed unmatched. CDR3 length equals 13 residues. For the CDR3, the DNA is TGTGCCAGCGGAACGGACAGGGGGAGCATTCAGTACTTC. Amino acids: CASGTDRGSIQYF. The variable domain in full, with the rest retrieved from reference TRBV2 and TRBJ2-4, is EPEVTQTPSHQVTQMGQEVILRCVPISNHLYFYWYRQILGQKVEFLVSFYNNEISEKSEIFDDQFSVERPDGSNFTLKIRSTKLEDSAMYFCASGTDRGSIQYFGAGTRLSVL.

The CDR3 loop is CASSQGGYTGNTIYF. The CDR3 DNA reads as TGTGCCAGCAGCCAGGGGGGCTATACTGGAAACACCATATATTTT. The V gene is TRBV28, the J gene TRBJ1-3; 7 bases fit TRBD1. The germline CDR1 and CDR2 sequences are MDHEN and SYDVKM. This CDR3 spans 15 amino acids. After removal of 6 bases from V and 2 bases from J, the junction contained 7 bases not matched to a gene. The variable domain in full, with the rest retrieved from reference TRBV28 and TRBJ1-3, is DVKVTQSSRYLVKRTGEKVFLECVQDMDHENMFWYRQDPGLGLRLIYFSYDVKMKEKGDIPEGYSVSREKKERFSLILESASTNQTSMYLCASSQGGYTGNTIYFGEGSWLTVV.